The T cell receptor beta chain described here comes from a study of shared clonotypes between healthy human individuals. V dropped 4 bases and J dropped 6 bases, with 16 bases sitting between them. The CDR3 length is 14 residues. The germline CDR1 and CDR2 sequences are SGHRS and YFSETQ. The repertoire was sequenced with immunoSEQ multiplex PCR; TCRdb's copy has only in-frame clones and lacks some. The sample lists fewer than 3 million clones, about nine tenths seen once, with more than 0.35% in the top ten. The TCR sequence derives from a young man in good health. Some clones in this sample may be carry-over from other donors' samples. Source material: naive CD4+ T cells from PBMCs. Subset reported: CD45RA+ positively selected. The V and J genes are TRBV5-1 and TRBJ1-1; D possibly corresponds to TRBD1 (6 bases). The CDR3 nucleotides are TGCGCCAGCAGCCCGACCGCGGGGGGCTCTGAAGCTTTCTTT. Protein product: CASSPTAGGSEAFF. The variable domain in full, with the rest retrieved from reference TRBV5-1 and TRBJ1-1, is KAGVTQTPRYLIKTRGQQVTLSCSPISGHRSVSWYQQTPGQGLQFLFEYFSETQRNKGNFPGRFSGRQFSNSRSEMNVSTLELGDSALYLCASSPTAGGSEAFFGQGTRLTVV.